This entry concerns a single TCR beta chain. Its cognate antigen has yet to be identified. Base-call qualities are not available, and no considerably larger clone is one nucleotide away. The sample belongs to a study of T-cell reconstitution after alpha-beta-depleted transplantation in children listed by TCRdb under 2016. For context, the study as a whole: T-cell immune reconstitution after TCRalphabeta/CD19-depleted allogeneic hematopoietic cell transplantation in children was quantitatively tracked in the study by means of TCR repertoire profiling. Summary of the overall study and its limitations: Over the following months the frequencies of hyperexpanded clones went down, and after one year T-cell counts and TCRbeta diversity were mostly credited to newly produced T cells. Apparently early alphabetaT-cell count recovery about two months after transplant reportedly relied on only several hundred rapidly expanded clones derived from non-depleted graft cells. In some patients, high TCRbeta diversity at day 60 was attributed to recipient T cells and intrathymic progenitors that had survived conditioning.

For CDR1 and CDR2, the germline V gene lists SGHTA and FQGTGA. The CDR3 runs 17 amino acids, cysteine and phenylalanine included. CDR3 DNA is the only sequence kept; it has 51 bases, read in frame from the first base. The V end loses 1 base and the J end loses 0 bases, and a stretch of 16 bases separates them. In the paper's terms, the treatment or condition label means: allogeneic hematopoietic cell transplantation with graft depleted of TCRalphabeta T cells and CD19 B cells. The transplant recipients were children given TCRalphabeta/CD19-depleted allogeneic hematopoietic cell grafts. The method behind the library was PCR. Sequencing was performed on an Illumina HiSeq 2500. TCR libraries were prepared with molecular barcoding, using unique molecular identifiers to normalize TCRbeta repertoire quantification. The raw public data were reprocessed by TCRdb itself: fastp quality trimming at Q25, MiXCR clonotype calling, in-frame beta chains only. Entries that share a CDR3 protein sequence are merged under the most common genes and DNA. This sample is represented by 300,000 to 350,000 distinct CDR3 sequences; approximately 23% of them were singletons. Of the sample, roughly 9.8% is held by the ten largest clones.

The sequence joins TRBV7-3 to TRBJ2-7, with a tentative D gene TRBD1 over 6 matching bases. Sequencing used PBMCs, mostly from graft donor cells, obtained 180 days after TCRalphabeta/CD19-depleted stem cell transplant. The receptor's source is a male patient younger than 18 who had a stem cell transplant for acute lymphoblastic leukemia, so the T cells may come from the graft donor. The nucleotide sequence reads as follows: TGTGCCAGCAGCTTAATGCCATGGGACATGTTCTCCTACGAGCAGTACTTC. Its coded protein is CASSLMPWDMFSYEQYF.